A selection of T cell receptor beta chains follows, all from one sample in a study of CD8 T cells in Susac syndrome. MiXCR, applied by TCRdb to the immunoSEQ multiplex PCR reads, yields one record per CDR3 protein. The table shows about 180,000 distinct CDR3 sequences, with approximately 94% occurring only once. The sample consisted of CD4+ T cells from PBMCs. These receptors all come from a human donor with Susac syndrome. Each CDR3 is given with its conserved first and last residue. Each record gives: J gene, V gene, clone size, D gene, CDR3 protein, CDR3 DNA. D genes are given only for firm matches. Size is stated for part of the rows, as once, few or many counts, or as a class when the clone is expanded.

>TRBJ2-1|TRBV2|NA|TRBD2
CASSGTSGGYNEQFF
TGTGCCAGCAGCGGGACTAGCGGGGGGTACAATGAGCAGTTCTTC
>TRBJ1-1|TRBV30|NA|TRBD1
CAWSGGKDRGGGGGEAFF
TGTGCCTGGAGTGGGGGAAAGGACAGGGGAGGTGGAGGGGGTGAAGCTTTCTTT
>TRBJ2-7|TRBV10-2|once|TRBD2
CASSGPLERGGIYF
TGCGCCAGCAGTGGCCCCCTTGAGCGGGGGGGCATATACTTC
>TRBJ2-5|TRBV14|NA|NA
CASSQVRSGVFQETQYF
TGTGCCAGCAGCCAAGTGCGATCCGGGGTATTTCAAGAGACCCAGTACTTC
>TRBJ1-1|TRBV20-1|NA|NA
CSARGGSTEAFF
TGCAGTGCTAGGGGGGGGAGCACTGAAGCTTTCTTT
>TRBJ2-7|TRBV7-6|NA|NA
CASSLRQGGVYEQYF
TGTGCCAGCAGCTTAAGGCAGGGGGGGGTCTACGAGCAGTACTTC
>TRBJ2-5|TRBV9|NA|TRBD2
CASGRGPSLQTQYF
TGTGCCAGCGGGAGGGGACCGTCTCTCCAGACCCAGTACTTC
>TRBJ2-2|TRBV9|NA|TRBD2
CASSRLAADTGELFF
TGTGCCAGCAGTCGACTAGCGGCCGACACCGGGGAGCTGTTTTTT
>TRBJ2-7|TRBV2|NA|NA
CASTENRGVSEQYF
TGTGCCAGCACCGAAAATAGGGGAGTGAGTGAGCAGTACTTC
>TRBJ2-2|TRBV2|NA|TRBD1
CAGRGTGEAGELFF
TGTGCCGGGAGGGGGACAGGGGAGGCCGGGGAGCTGTTTTTT
>TRBJ1-2|TRBV10-1|once|NA
CASSAIVGGYTF
TGCGCCAGCAGTGCAATCGTCGGAGGCTACACCTTC
>TRBJ2-7|TRBV6-2/TRBV6-3|NA|NA
CASSPDPATYEQYF
TGTGCCAGCAGTCCCGACCCTGCTACCTACGAGCAGTACTTC
>TRBJ1-4|TRBV20-1|NA|NA
CSAPGLANEKLFF
TGCAGTGCTCCAGGGTTAGCTAATGAAAAACTGTTTTTT
>TRBJ1-2|TRBV4-3|NA|NA
CASSRTFPGYTF
TGCGCCAGCAGCCGCACTTTCCCTGGCTACACCTTC
>TRBJ1-1|TRBV29-1|NA|NA
CSVEGRDIEAFF
TGCAGCGTTGAGGGCAGGGACATTGAAGCTTTCTTT
>TRBJ2-3|TRBV2|NA|TRBD2
CASNQRGPWADTQYF
TGTGCCAGCAATCAGCGGGGGCCTTGGGCAGATACGCAGTATTTT
>TRBJ1-6|TRBV12-3/TRBV12-4|NA|TRBD1
CASRGDSRGNSPLHF
TGTGCCAGCAGGGGGGACAGCCGCGGCAATTCACCCCTCCACTTT